This T cell receptor (beta chain) was profiled in a study of spatial heterogeneity in lung cancer. The library protocol tagged each TCR cDNA with a unique molecular identifier. Via MiXCR, TCRdb re-called the 5' RACE reads, giving one row per CDR3 protein. The sample includes about 38,000 distinct CDR3 sequences, about 5.2% of them seen just once. Time point: sample taken at primary tumor resection. Whole RNA, isolated from tumor, nontumor lung or frozen PBMC, was sequenced without prior sorting. This clonotype was seen ten or more times. This sequence was found in a female donor with early-stage non-small cell lung cancer. The sample was PBMCs, taken at surgery.

This chain's CDR3 is CAISETGREAFF. The CDR3 bases are TGTGCCATCAGTGAGACAGGGCGTGAAGCTTTCTTT. The rearrangement joins TRBV10-3 to TRBJ1-1; D may be TRBD1 (6 bases). Trimming took off 2 bases at V and 7 bases at J, with 8 bases between the two ends. The CDR3 spans 12 residues. Germline V gene data show CDR1 as ENHRY and CDR2 as SYGVKD.